The rows below give T cell receptor beta chains drawn from one sample of a study of T cell responses to AZD1222 COVID-19 vaccine. The data were produced by immunoSEQ multiplex PCR, yet TCRdb's version contains in-frame clones alone and is incomplete. The sample includes more than 100,000 clones, approximately 91% of them seen just once. This specimen was peripheral blood, taken 28 days after the second AZD1222 dose. The receptors shown here come from an adult who received the AZD1222 COVID-19 vaccine. Each CDR3 is given with its conserved first and last residue. A D gene is named only where the DNA matches it firmly. Expanded clones are given a class, and other clones once, few, many or no size at all.

d_gene	v_gene	j_gene	abundance	CDR3aa	CDR3nt
-	TRBV6-5	TRBJ2-5	-	CASSGQMGEETQYF	TGTGCCAGCAGCGGGCAGATGGGAGAGGAGACCCAGTACTTC
-	TRBV18	TRBJ1-3	-	CASSRSTDYSGNTIYF	TGTGCCAGCTCACGATCTACGGATTACTCTGGAAACACCATATATTTT
-	TRBV12-3/TRBV12-4	TRBJ1-6	once	CASSAVNSPLHF	TGTGCCAGCAGTGCCGTCAATTCACCCCTCCACTTT
-	TRBV5-1	TRBJ1-5	-	CASSVGGPDQPQHF	TGCGCCAGCAGCGTTGGAGGACCGGATCAGCCCCAGCATTTT
TRBD1	TRBV20-1	TRBJ1-1	-	CSASRGQGGLATEAFF	TGCAGTGCTAGTAGGGGACAGGGCGGCCTAGCCACTGAAGCTTTCTTT
TRBD1	TRBV5-5	TRBJ2-3	once	CASTPGTGYTDTQYF	TGTGCCAGCACCCCCGGGACAGGGTACACAGATACGCAGTATTTT
TRBD1	TRBV19	TRBJ1-1	-	CATQMRGTVNTEAFF	TGTGCCACCCAAATGAGGGGGACAGTGAACACTGAAGCTTTCTTT
-	TRBV2	TRBJ1-5	-	CASSEAQYNQPQHF	TGTGCCAGCAGTGAAGCTCAGTACAATCAGCCCCAGCATTTT
TRBD2	TRBV10-3	TRBJ2-1	-	CATDTSGAHDEQFF	TGTGCCACCGATACTAGCGGGGCACACGATGAGCAGTTCTTC
-	TRBV4-1	TRBJ2-5	-	CASSQVSERETQYF	TGCGCCAGCAGCCAAGTGAGTGAGCGGGAGACCCAGTACTTC
-	TRBV5-5	TRBJ2-5	-	CASSWGGSGETQYF	TGTGCCAGCAGCTGGGGCGGCAGTGGTGAGACCCAGTACTTC
-	TRBV5-1	TRBJ1-2	-	CASSSEGGVAGVSYTF	TGCGCCAGCAGCTCCGAGGGGGGAGTAGCCGGGGTGAGCTACACCTTC
-	TRBV29-1	TRBJ1-5	-	CSVGTGASNQPQHF	TGCAGCGTTGGGACGGGGGCTAGCAATCAGCCCCAGCATTTT
TRBD2	TRBV24-1	TRBJ2-1	-	CASIMGGSGCDEQFF	TGTGCCAGCATAATGGGCGGGAGCGGCTGCGATGAGCAGTTCTTC
-	TRBV12-3/TRBV12-4	TRBJ1-5	-	CASSWGAQPQHF	TGTGCCAGCAGTTGGGGGGCCCAGCCCCAGCATTTT
-	TRBV7-9	TRBJ1-3	-	CASQTGLSGNTIYF	TGTGCCAGCCAAACAGGGCTCTCTGGAAACACCATATATTTT
-	TRBV4-1	TRBJ2-1	-	CASSRRPQGGSYNEQFF	TGCGCCAGCAGCCGTCGACCTCAGGGCGGCTCCTACAATGAGCAGTTCTTC
-	TRBV5-4	TRBJ2-2	-	CASSLETVRDTGELFF	TGTGCCAGCAGCTTGGAAACAGTTAGGGACACCGGGGAGCTGTTTTTT
-	TRBV6-2/TRBV6-3	TRBJ2-3	-	CASSYPQAQIFTDTQYF	TGTGCCAGCAGTTATCCCCAAGCCCAAATCTTCACAGATACGCAGTATTTT
-	TRBV3-1/TRBV3-2	TRBJ2-5	-	CASSFFRVETQYF	TGTGCCAGCAGCTTCTTCCGGGTGGAGACCCAGTACTTC
TRBD1	TRBV6-5	TRBJ1-2	-	CASSSLGQWFYGYTF	TGTGCCAGCAGTTCCCTGGGACAGTGGTTCTATGGCTACACCTTC
-	TRBV6-1	TRBJ1-5	-	CASSELLGSNQPQHF	TGTGCCAGCAGTGAACTTCTCGGAAGCAATCAGCCCCAGCATTTT
-	TRBV7-2	TRBJ1-1	-	CASSPGPNTEAFF	TGTGCCAGCAGCCCCGGGCCGAACACTGAAGCTTTCTTT
TRBD1	TRBV2	TRBJ1-2	-	CASRTSTGQEDYGYTF	TGTGCCAGCAGGACCTCTACGGGACAGGAGGACTATGGCTACACCTTC
TRBD2	TRBV30	TRBJ2-3	-	CAWSVGLAMTDTQYF	TGTGCCTGGAGTGTGGGACTAGCTATGACAGATACGCAGTATTTT
-	TRBV30	TRBJ1-1	-	CASARAQNTEAFF	TGTGCCTCGGCGAGAGCACAGAACACTGAAGCTTTCTTT
-	TRBV6-6	TRBJ1-2	-	CASRPGTLYGYTF	TGTGCCAGCAGGCCCGGGACGCTCTATGGCTACACCTTC
-	TRBV11-3	TRBJ2-1	-	CASSSRLGGDNEQFF	TGTGCCAGCAGCTCCCGATTAGGTGGGGACAATGAGCAGTTCTTC
-	TRBV20-1	TRBJ1-5	-	CSASEQVGQPQHF	TGCAGTGCTAGTGAACAGGTTGGTCAGCCCCAGCATTTT